The clone carrying this T cell receptor beta chain was recorded many times. Its antigen is as yet unknown. Germline lookup yields CDR1 SGHRS and CDR2 YFSETQ. The germline V and J ends were trimmed by 2 bases and 7 bases, with 12 bases remaining between them. The CDR3 is made up of 14 amino acids. TCR beta CDR3 sequences were amplified from RNA transcripts. The TCR CDR3 was amplified in a first-round RT-PCR using the HTBI primer set. MiXCR, applied by TCRdb to the multiplex PCR reads, yields one record per CDR3 protein. The sample lists some 350,000 distinct CDR3 sequences; 19% were seen once. Stable Graves' hyperthyroidism denoted no ophthalmopathy progression over 18 months. The study left out patients who had uncontrolled infection, other autoimmune disease, pregnancy or lactation. The sample comes from a study of T cells in Graves' hyperthyroidism and ophthalmopathy. Whole-study findings and limits: In blood, most of the thyroid clonotypes expanded above 0.001 were also present. Ophthalmopathy and stable hyperthyroidism were told apart by a 13 V-J model.

Sequences were obtained from blood. This sequence joins TRBV5-1 and TRBJ2-2; TRBD2 might be the D (5 bases). This clonotype originated in a woman under 30 with Graves' hyperthyroidism. CDR3 sequence: CASSFNSAGGELFF. For the CDR3, the DNA is TGCGCCAGCAGCTTTAACAGCGCGGGCGGGGAGCTGTTTTTT.